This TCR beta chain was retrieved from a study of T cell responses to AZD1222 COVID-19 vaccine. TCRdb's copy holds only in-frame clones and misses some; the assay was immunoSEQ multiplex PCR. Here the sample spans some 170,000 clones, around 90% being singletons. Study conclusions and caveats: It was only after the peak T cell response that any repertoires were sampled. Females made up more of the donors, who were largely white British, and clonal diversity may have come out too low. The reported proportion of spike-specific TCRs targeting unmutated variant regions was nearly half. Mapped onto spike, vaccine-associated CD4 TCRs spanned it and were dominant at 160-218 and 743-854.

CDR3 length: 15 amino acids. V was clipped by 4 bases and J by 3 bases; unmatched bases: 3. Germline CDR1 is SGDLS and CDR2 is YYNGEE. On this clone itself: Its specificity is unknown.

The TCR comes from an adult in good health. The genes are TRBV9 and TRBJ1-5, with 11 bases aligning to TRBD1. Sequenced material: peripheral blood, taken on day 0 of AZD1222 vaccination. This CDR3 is CASSRDRGNNQPQHF. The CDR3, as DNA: TGTGCCAGCAGCAGGGACAGGGGGAACAATCAGCCCCAGCATTTT.